The T cell receptor beta chain described here comes from a study of cytomegalovirus exposure and HLA in healthy donors. CDR3 size: 16 residues. Germline CDR1 is SGDLS and CDR2 is YYNGEE. V lost 5 bases and J lost 3; bases outside the gene matches: 7. The table came from immunoSEQ multiplex PCR; TCRdb's copy has only in-frame clones and leaves some out. The sample records 100,000 to 150,000 clones, roughly 89% being singletons. This receptor was taken from a woman between 18 and 29 years old in good health and CMV-seronegative. Sequenced material: PBMCs. The chain is built from TRBV9 and TRBJ2-1; 11 bases align to TRBD2. This chain's CDR3 is CASSGGGTSGYNEQFF. The DNA of the CDR3 is TGTGCCAGCAGTGGAGGTGGGACTAGCGGCTACAATGAGCAGTTCTTC. The variable domain in full, completed from reference TRBV9 and TRBJ2-1, reads DSGVTQTPKHLITATGQRVTLRCSPRSGDLSVYWYQQSLDQGLQFLIQYYNGEERAKGNILERFSAQQFPDLHSELNLSSLELGDSALYFCASSGGGTSGYNEQFFGPGTRLTVL.